The clone carrying this TCR beta chain was found many times. TCRdb fed the 5' RACE reads into MiXCR, producing one record per CDR3 protein. The data contain hundreds of thousands of distinct CDR3 sequences, 6.2% of them singletons. These data belong to a study of T cells after yellow fever vaccination. This specimen consisted of PBMCs, obtained 5 days after the yellow fever booster vaccination. The receptor was derived from a man aged 30-40 years who received the YFV17D yellow fever vaccine.

The CDR3 loop reads CASSFRLGMKNKSTDTQYF. CDR3 nucleotide sequence: TGTGCCAGCAGCTTTAGGCTGGGCATGAAAAACAAAAGCACAGATACGCAGTATTTT. The rearrangement joins TRBV7-2 to TRBJ2-3; D gene unclear. The CDR3 contains 19 residues. Deletions cut 3 bases from V and 0 bases from J, with 22 bases between. Germline CDR1 SGHTA, CDR2 FQGNSA.